Shown below are 5 T cell receptor beta chains from a single sample sequenced in a study of shared clonotypes between healthy human individuals. Assay used: immunoSEQ multiplex PCR; TCRdb lists only in-frame clones, some missing. The sample has 2 million to 2.5 million clones, more than 90% seen once; the top ten hold over 0.1%. The sequenced sample was naive CD4+ T cells sorted from blood. The subset was: CD45RA+ positively selected. The receptor set was obtained from a man aged 18 to 35 in good health.

J is TRBJ1-2 and V is TRBV7-8; the D gene is possibly TRBD1 (5 bases). The V gene's germline CDR1 is SGHVS and CDR2 FQNEAQ. The CDR3 spans 15 residues. The V gene lost 3 bases and the J gene lost 6 bases, with 17 bases spanning the gap. This CDR3 reads CASSFYTGGDNGYTF. In DNA, the CDR3 is TGTGCCAGCAGCTTTTACACGGGGGGAGATAATGGCTACACCTTC.

The chain employs TRBV19 and TRBJ2-4; 7 positions agree with TRBD2. Unmatched junction bases numbered 13, after V lost 7 bases and J lost 7 bases. CDR1 is LNHDA and CDR2 is SQIVND in the germline V gene (reference sequence). The CDR3 covers 15 residues. The CDR3, as DNA: TGTGCCAGTAATAGCTTCGTGGGGGGGAATAACATTCAGTACTTC. Amino acids: CASNSFVGGNNIQYF.

The chain is built from TRBV30 and TRBJ2-3, with D unresolved. V lost 3 bases and J lost 3, with 4 bases in between. Germline lookup yields CDR1 GTSNPN and CDR2 SVGIG (reference sequence). This CDR3 spans 11 amino acids. DNA of the CDR3: TGTGCCTGGAGGACGACAGATACGCAGTATTTT. Protein sequence: CAWRTTDTQYF. The full variable domain, its missing parts supplied by reference TRBV30 and TRBJ2-3, is SQTIHQWPATLVQPVGSPLSLECTVEGTSNPNLYWYRQAAGRGLQLLFYSVGIGQISSEVPQNLSASRPQDRQFILSSKKLLLSDSGFYLCAWRTTDTQYFGPGTRLTVL.

This clone appeared a single time. The chain uses TRBV10-2 and TRBJ2-7; D is tentatively TRBD1 or TRBD2 (5 bases each). Trimming took off 8 bases at V and 5 bases at J, with 19 bases between the two ends. Per germline, CDR1 WSHSY and CDR2 SAAADI. The length of the CDR3 is 14 residues. The CDR3 protein is CASFPGTPENEQYF. The CDR3 coding sequence is TGCGCCAGCTTTCCCGGGACCCCTGAAAACGAGCAGTACTTC.

This rearrangement joins TRBV19 to TRBJ2-1; no definite D call. The CDR3 contains 18 residues. Germline CDR1 and CDR2: LNHDA and SQIVND (reference sequence). V lost 3 bases and J lost 1, with 19 bases in between. The CDR3 nucleotides read TGTGCCAGTAGTATTGTGGGATCCTCGCTAGGGTCCTACAATGAGCAGTTCTTC. This codes for CASSIVGSSLGSYNEQFF.